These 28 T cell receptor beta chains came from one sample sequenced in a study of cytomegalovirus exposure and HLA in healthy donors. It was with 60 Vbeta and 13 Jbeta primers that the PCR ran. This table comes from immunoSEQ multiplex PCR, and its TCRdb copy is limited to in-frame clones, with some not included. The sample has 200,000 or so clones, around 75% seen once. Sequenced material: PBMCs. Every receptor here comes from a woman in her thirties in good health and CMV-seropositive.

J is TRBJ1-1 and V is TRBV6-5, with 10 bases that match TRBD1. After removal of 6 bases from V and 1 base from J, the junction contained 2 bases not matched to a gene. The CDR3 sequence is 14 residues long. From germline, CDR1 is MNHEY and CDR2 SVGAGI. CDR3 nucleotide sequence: TGTGCCAGCAGACGGGACAGGGGGAACACTGAAGCTTTCTTT. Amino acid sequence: CASRRDRGNTEAFF.

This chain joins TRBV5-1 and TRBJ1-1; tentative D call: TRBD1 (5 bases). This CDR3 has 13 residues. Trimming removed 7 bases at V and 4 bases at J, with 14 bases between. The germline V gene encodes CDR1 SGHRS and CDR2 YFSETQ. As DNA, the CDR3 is TGCGCCAGCCTGAGTCAGGGCGGCACTGAAGCTTTCTTT. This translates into CASLSQGGTEAFF. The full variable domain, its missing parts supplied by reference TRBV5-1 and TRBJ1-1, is KAGVTQTPRYLIKTRGQQVTLSCSPISGHRSVSWYQQTPGQGLQFLFEYFSETQRNKGNFPGRFSGRQFSNSRSEMNVSTLELGDSALYLCASLSQGGTEAFFGQGTRLTVV.

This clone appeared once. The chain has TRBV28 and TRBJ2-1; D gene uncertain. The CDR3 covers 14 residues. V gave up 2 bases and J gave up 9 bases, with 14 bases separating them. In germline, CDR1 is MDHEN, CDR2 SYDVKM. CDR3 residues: CASSLERYYGEQFF. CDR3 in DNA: TGTGCCAGCAGTTTAGAACGTTACTACGGTGAGCAGTTCTTC.

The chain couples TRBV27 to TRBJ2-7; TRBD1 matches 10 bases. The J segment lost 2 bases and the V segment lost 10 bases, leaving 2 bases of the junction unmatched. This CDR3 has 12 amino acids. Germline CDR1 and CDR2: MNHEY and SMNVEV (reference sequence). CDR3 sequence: CAIGQGAYEQYF. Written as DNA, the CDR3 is TGTGCCATCGGACAGGGGGCCTACGAGCAGTACTTC.

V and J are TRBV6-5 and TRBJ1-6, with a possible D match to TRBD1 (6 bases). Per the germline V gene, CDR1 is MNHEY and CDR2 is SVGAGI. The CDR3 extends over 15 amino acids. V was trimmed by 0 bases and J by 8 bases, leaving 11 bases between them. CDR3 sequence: CASSYSTGLDSPLHF. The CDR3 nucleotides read TGTGCCAGCAGTTACTCGACAGGCCTGGATTCACCCCTCCACTTT.

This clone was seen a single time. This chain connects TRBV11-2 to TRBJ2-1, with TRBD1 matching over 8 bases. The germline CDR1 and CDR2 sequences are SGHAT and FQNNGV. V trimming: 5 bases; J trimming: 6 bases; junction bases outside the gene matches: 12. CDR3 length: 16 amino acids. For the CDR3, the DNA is TGTGCCAGCAGCGCCCGACAGGGGCAGTTTTTCAATGAGCAGTTCTTC. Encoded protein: CASSARQGQFFNEQFF.

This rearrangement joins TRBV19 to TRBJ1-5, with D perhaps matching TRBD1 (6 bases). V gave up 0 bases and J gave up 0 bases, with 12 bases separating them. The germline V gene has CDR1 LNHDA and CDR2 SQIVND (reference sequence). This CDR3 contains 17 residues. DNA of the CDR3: TGTGCCAGTAGTATAGATTGGAGGGGGGGTAGCAATCAGCCCCAGCATTTT. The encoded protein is CASSIDWRGGSNQPQHF.

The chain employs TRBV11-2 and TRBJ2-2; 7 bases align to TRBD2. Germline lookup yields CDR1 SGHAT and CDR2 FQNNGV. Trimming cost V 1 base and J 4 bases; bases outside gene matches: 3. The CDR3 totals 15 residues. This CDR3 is CASSLAGGITGELFF. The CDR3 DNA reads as TGTGCCAGCAGCTTAGCGGGAGGTATCACCGGGGAGCTGTTTTTT.

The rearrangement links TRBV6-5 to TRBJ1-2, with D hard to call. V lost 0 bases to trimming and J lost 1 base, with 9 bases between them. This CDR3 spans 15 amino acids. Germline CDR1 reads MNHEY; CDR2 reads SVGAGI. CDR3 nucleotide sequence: TGTGCCAGCAGTTACTCGTCCCGGGGTAACTATGGCTACACCTTC. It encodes CASSYSSRGNYGYTF.

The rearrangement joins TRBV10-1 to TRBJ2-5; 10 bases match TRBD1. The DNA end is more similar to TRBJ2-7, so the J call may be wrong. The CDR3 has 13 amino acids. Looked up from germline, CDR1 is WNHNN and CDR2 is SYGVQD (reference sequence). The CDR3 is CASSVGQGGEQYF. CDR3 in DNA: TGCGCCAGCAGCGTCGGACAGGGGGGCGAGCAGTACTTC.

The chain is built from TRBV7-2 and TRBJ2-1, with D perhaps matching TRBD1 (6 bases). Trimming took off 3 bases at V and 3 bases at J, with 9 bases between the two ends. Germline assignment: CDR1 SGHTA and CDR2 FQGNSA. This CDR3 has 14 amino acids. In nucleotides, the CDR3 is TGTGCCAGCAGCTTGGGGGCTTACTACAATGAGCAGTTCTTC. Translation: CASSLGAYYNEQFF.

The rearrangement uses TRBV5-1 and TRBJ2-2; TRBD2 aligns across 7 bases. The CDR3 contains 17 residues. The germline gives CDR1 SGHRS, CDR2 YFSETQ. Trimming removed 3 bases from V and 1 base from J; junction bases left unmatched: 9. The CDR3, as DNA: TGCGCCAGCAGCTCCTGGCGCGGGAGCGGGAACACCGGGGAGCTGTTTTTT. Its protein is CASSSWRGSGNTGELFF.

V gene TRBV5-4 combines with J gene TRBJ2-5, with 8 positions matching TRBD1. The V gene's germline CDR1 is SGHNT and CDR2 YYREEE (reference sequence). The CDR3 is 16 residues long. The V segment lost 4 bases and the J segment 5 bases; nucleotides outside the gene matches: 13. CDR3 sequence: CASSIRNGQGWETQYF. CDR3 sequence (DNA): TGTGCCAGCAGCATCCGAAACGGACAGGGTTGGGAGACCCAGTACTTC.

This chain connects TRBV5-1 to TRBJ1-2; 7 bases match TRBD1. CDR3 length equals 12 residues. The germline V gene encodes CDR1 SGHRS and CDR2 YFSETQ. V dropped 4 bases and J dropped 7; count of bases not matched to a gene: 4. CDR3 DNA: TGCGCCAGCAGCCCGGAGGGGGCTGGCTACACCTTC. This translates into CASSPEGAGYTF.

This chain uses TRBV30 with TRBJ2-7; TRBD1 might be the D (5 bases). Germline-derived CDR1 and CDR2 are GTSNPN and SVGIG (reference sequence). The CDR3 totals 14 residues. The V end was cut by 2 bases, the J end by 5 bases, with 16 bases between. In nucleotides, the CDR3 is TGTGCCTGGAGTCGACGAGACAGCCGGGACGAGCAGTACTTC. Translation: CAWSRRDSRDEQYF.

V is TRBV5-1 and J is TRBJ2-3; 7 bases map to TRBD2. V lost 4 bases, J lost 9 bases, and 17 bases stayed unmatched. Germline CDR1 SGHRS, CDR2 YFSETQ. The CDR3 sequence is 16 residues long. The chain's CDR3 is CASSALAGDGAATQYF. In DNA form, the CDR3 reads TGCGCCAGCAGCGCTCTGGCGGGAGATGGGGCGGCGACGCAGTATTTT.

Written as DNA, the CDR3 is TGCGCCAGCAGCCAAGATGTATACACAGATACGCAGTATTTT. As protein: CASSQDVYTDTQYF. The chain carries TRBV4-3 and TRBJ2-3, with D unresolved. This CDR3 has 14 residues. The germline gives CDR1 LGHNA, CDR2 YSLEER. Between the trimmed V and J ends, which lost 0 bases and 2 bases, there was a span of 6 bases.

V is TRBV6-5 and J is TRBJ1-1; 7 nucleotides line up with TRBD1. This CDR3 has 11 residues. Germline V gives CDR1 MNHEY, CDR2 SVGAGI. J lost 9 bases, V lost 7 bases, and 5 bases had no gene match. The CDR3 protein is CASTEQGKAFF. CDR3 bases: TGTGCCAGCACTGAACAGGGGAAAGCTTTCTTT.

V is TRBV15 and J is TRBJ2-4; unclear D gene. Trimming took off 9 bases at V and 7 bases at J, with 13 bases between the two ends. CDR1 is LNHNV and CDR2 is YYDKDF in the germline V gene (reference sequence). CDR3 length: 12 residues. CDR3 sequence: CATRDPRNIQYF. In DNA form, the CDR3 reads TGTGCCACACGAGATCCACGGAACATTCAGTACTTC.

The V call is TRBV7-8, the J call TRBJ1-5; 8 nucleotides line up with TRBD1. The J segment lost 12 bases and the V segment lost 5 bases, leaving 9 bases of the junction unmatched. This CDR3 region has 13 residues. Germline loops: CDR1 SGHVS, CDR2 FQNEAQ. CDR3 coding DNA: TGTGCCAGCAGCCCGACAGGGGATGCGTACCAGCATTTT. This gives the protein CASSPTGDAYQHF.

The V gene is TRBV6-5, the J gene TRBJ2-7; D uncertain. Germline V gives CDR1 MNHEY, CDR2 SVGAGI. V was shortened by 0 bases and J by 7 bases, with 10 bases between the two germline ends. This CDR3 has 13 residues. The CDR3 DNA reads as TGTGCCAGCAGTTACTCGAGTGATTGGGAGCAGTACTTC. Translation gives CASSYSSDWEQYF.

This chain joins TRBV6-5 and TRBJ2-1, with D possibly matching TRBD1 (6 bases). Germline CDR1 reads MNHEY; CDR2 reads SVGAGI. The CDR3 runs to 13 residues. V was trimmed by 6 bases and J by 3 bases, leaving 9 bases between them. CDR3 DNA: TGTGCCAGCAGCCAGGGACACTACAATGAGCAGTTCTTC. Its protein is CASSQGHYNEQFF.

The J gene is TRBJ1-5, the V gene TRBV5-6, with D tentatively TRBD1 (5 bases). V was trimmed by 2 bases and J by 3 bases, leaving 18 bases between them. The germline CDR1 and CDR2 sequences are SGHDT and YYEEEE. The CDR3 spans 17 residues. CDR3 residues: CASSFFLGGPHNQPQHF. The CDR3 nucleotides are TGTGCCAGCAGCTTTTTCCTGGGGGGTCCGCACAATCAGCCCCAGCATTTT. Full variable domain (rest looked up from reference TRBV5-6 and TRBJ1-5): DAGVTQSPTHLIKTRGQQVTLRCSPKSGHDTVSWYQQALGQGPQFIFQYYEEEERQRGNFPDRFSGHQFPNYSSELNVNALLLGDSALYLCASSFFLGGPHNQPQHFGDGTRLSIL.

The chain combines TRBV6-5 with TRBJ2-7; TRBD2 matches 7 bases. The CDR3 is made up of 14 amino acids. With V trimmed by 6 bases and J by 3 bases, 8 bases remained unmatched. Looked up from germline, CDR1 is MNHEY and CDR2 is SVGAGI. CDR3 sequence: CASSALAGDYEQYF. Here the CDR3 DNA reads TGTGCCAGCAGCGCCTTGGCGGGGGACTACGAGCAGTACTTC.

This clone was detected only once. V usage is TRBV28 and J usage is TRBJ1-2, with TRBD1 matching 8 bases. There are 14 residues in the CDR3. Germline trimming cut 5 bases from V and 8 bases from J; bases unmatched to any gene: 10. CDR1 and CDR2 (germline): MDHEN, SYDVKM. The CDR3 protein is CASSATGTGGGYTF. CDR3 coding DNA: TGTGCCAGCAGTGCCACCGGGACAGGAGGCGGCTACACCTTC.

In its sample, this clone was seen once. The CDR3 DNA reads TGTGCCAGCAACAAAATAGGGGTAGATACGCAGTATTTT. It encodes CASNKIGVDTQYF. This chain links TRBV27 with TRBJ2-3; D is perhaps TRBD1 (5 bases). Germline CDR1 reads MNHEY; CDR2 reads SMNVEV (reference sequence). This CDR3 is built from 13 residues. V shed 7 bases and J shed 5 bases, with 13 bases lying between them.

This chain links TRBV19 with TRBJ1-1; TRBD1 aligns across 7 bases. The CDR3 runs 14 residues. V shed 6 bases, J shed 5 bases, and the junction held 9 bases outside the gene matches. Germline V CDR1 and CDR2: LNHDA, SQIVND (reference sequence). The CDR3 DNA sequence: TGTGCCAGTAGCCTCATAACAGGGGTTACTGAAGCTTTCTTT. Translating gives CASSLITGVTEAFF.

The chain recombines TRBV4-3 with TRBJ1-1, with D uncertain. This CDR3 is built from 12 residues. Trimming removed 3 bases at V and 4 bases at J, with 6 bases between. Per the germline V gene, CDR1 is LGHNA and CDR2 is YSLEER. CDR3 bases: TGCGCCAGCAGCCACCCGGGCACTGAAGCTTTCTTT. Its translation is CASSHPGTEAFF.